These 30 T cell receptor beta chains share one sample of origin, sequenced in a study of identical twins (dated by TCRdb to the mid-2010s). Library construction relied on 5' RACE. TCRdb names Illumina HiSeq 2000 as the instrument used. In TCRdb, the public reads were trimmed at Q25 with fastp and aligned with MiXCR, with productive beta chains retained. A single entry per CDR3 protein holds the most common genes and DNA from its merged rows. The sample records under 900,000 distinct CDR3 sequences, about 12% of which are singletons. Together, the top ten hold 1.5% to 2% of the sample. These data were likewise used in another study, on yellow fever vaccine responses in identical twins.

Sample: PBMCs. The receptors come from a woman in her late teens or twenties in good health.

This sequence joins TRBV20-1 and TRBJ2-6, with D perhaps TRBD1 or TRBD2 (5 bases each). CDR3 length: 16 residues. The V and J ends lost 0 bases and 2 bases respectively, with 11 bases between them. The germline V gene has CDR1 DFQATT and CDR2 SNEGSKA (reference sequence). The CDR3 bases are TGCAGTGCTAGAGATGGTGGGGGACCTGGGGCCAACGTCCTGACTTTC. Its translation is CSARDGGGPGANVLTF.

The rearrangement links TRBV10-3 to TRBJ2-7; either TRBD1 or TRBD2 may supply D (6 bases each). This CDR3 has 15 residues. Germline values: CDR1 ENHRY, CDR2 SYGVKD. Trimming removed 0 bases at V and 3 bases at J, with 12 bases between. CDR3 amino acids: CAISESAGGGYEQYF. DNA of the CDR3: TGTGCCATCAGTGAGTCGGCAGGAGGGGGCTACGAGCAGTACTTC.

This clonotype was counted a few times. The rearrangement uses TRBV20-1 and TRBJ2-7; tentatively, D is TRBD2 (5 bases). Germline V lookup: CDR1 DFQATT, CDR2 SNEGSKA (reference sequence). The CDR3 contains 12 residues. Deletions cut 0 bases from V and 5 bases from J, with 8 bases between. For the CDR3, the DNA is TGCAGTGCTAGAGATAGAGGGAACGAGCAGTACTTC. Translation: CSARDRGNEQYF.

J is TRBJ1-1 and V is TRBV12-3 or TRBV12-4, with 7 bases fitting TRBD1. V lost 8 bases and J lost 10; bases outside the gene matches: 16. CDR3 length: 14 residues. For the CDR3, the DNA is TGTGCCAGCTCCGCCGACAGGGACGGCCTTCGAGCTTTCTTT. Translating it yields CASSADRDGLRAFF.

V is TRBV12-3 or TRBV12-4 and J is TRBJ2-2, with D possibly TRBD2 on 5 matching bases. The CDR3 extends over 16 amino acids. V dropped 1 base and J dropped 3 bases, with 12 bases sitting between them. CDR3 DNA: TGTGCCAGCAGTTTAGGGGAGCGGAGCCACACCGGGGAGCTGTTTTTT. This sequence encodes CASSLGERSHTGELFF.

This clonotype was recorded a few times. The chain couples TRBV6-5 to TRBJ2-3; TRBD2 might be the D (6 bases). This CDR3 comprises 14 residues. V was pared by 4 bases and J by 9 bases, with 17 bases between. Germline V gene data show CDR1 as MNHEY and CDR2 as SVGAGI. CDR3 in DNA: TGTGCCAGCAGTTTCGGGACTCCGCTTACCACGCAGTATTTT. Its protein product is CASSFGTPLTTQYF.

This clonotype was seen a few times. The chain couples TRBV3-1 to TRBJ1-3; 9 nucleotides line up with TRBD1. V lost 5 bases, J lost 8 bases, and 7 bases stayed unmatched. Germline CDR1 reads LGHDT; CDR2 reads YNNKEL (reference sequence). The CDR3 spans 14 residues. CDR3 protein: CASSRTGGMDTIYF. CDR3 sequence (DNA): TGTGCCAGCAGCAGAACAGGGGGCATGGACACCATATATTTT.

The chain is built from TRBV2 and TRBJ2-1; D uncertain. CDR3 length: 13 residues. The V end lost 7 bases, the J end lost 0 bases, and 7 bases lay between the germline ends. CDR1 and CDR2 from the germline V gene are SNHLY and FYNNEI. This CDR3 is CASIINSYNEQFF. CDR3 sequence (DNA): TGTGCCAGCATAATTAACTCCTACAATGAGCAGTTCTTC.

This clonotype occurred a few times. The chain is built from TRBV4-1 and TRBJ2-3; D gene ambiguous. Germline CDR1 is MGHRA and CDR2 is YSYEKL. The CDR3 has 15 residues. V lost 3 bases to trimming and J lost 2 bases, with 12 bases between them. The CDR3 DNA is TGCGCCAGCAGCCATATAGACCCCGCCACAGATACGCAGTATTTT. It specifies CASSHIDPATDTQYF.

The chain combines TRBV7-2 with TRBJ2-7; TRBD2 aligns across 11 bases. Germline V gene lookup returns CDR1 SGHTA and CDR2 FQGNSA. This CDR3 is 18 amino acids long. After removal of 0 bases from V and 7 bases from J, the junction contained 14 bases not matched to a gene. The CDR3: CASSLAPSGRTINYEQYF. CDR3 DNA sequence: TGTGCCAGCAGCTTAGCTCCTAGCGGGAGGACCATTAACTATGAGCAGTACTTC.

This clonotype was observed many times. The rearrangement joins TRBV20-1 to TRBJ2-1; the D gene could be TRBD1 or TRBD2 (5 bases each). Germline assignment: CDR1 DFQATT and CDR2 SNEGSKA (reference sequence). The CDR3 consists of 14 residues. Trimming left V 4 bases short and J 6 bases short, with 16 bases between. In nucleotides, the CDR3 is TGCAGTGCTAAGGGGCCTACTAGTCCCAATGAGCAGTTCTTC. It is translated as CSAKGPTSPNEQFF.

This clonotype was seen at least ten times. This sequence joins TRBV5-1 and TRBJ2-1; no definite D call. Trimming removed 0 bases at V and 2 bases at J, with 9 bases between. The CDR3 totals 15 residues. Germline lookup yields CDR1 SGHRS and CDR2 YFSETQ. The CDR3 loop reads CASSLEGLTYNEQFF. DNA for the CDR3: TGCGCCAGCAGCTTGGAAGGGTTAACCTACAATGAGCAGTTCTTC.

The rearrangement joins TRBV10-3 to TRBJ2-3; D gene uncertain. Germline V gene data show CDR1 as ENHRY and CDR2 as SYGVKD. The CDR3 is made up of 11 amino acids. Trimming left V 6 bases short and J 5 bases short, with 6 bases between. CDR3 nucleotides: TGTGCCATCAGGGCGATAGATACGCAGTATTTT. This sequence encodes CAIRAIDTQYF.

The CDR3: CASSVSDRGYNSPLHF. The CDR3 coding sequence is TGCGCCAGCAGCGTCTCGGACAGGGGCTACAATTCACCCCTCCACTTT. The rearrangement joins TRBV5-1 to TRBJ1-6, with 9 bases fitting TRBD1. In germline, CDR1 is SGHRS, CDR2 YFSETQ. The CDR3 is 16 residues long. V gave up 4 bases and J gave up 7 bases; unmatched junction bases: 9.

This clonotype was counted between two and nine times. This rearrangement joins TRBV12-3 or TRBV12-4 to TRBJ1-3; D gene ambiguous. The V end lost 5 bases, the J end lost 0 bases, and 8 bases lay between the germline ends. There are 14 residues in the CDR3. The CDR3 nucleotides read TGTGCCAGCAGTCGCCGGAGCTCTGGAAACACCATATATTTT. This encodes CASSRRSSGNTIYF.

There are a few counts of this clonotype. The CDR3 is CASSAGTRGETQYF. CDR3 DNA sequence: TGTGCCAGCAGCGCGGGGACTAGGGGGGAGACCCAGTACTTC. V usage is TRBV3-1 and J usage is TRBJ2-5; 8 bases are a match to TRBD2. V shed 5 bases, J shed 5 bases, and the junction held 7 bases outside the gene matches. The CDR3 is 14 amino acids. Germline V gives CDR1 LGHDT, CDR2 YNNKEL (reference sequence).

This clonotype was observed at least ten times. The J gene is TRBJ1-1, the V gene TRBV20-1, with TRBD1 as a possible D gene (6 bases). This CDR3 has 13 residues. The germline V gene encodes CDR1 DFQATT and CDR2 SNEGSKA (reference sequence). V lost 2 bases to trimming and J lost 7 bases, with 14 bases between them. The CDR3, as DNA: TGCAGTGCTAGACTCACAGGGACCGGTGAAGCTTTCTTT. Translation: CSARLTGTGEAFF.

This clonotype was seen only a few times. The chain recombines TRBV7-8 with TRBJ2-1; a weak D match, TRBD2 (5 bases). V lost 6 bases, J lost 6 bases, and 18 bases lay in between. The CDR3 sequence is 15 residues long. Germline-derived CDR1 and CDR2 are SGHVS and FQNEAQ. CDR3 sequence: CASRPRAVIINEQFF. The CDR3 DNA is TGTGCCAGCAGACCGCGGGCGGTGATTATCAATGAGCAGTTCTTC. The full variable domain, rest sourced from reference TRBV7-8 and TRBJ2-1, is GAGVSQSPRYKVAKRGQDVALRCDPISGHVSLFWYQQALGQGPEFLTYFQNEAQLDKSGLPSDRFFAERPEGSVSTLKIQRTQQEDSAVYLCASRPRAVIINEQFFGPGTRLTVL.

Here the CDR3 reads CASSEGPPSSSYEQYF. The CDR3 DNA is TGTGCCAGCAGTGAAGGACCCCCTTCTAGCTCCTACGAGCAGTACTTC. The chain links TRBV2 to TRBJ2-7; D unclear. Trimming left V 1 base short and J 0 bases short, with 13 bases between. The CDR3 contains 16 residues. CDR1 and CDR2 from the germline V gene are SNHLY and FYNNEI.

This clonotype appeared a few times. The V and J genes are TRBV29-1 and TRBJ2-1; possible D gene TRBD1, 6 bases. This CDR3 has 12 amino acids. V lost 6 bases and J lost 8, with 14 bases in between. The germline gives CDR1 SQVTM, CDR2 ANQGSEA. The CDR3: CSVGQGWDEQFF. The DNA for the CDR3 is TGCAGCGTGGGGCAGGGGTGGGATGAGCAGTTCTTC.

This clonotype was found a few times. The CDR3 loop is CASSQDLTGNYGYTF. The CDR3 DNA is TGCGCCAGCAGCCAAGATTTAACGGGAAACTATGGCTACACCTTC. The rearrangement links TRBV4-1 to TRBJ1-2; no firm D call. There are 15 residues in the CDR3. The V gene's germline CDR1 is MGHRA and CDR2 YSYEKL. V was pared by 0 bases and J by 2 bases, with 10 bases between.

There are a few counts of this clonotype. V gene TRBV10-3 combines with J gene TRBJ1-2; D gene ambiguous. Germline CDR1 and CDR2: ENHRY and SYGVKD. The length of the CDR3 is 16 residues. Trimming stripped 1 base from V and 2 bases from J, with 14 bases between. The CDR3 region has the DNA TGTGCCATCAGTGAGTTCGCTTCCCCCCCGAACTATGGCTACACCTTC. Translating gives CAISEFASPPNYGYTF.

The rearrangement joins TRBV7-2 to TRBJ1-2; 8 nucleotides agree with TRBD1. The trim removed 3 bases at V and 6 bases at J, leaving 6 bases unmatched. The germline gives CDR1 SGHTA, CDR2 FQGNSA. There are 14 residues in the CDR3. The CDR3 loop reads CASSFGQGADGYTF. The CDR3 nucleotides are TGTGCCAGCAGCTTTGGGCAGGGGGCAGATGGCTACACCTTC.

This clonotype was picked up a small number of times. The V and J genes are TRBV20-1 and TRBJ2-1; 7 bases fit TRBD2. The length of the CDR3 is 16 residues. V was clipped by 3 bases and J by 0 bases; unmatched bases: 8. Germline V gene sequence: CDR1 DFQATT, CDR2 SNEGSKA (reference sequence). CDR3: CSASDPSGRSYNEQFF. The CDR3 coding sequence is TGCAGTGCTAGTGACCCTAGCGGTCGCTCCTACAATGAGCAGTTCTTC.

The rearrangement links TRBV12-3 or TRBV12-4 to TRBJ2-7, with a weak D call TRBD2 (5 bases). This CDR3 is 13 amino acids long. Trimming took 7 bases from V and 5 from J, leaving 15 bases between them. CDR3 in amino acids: CASIERAGNEQYF. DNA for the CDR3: TGTGCCAGCATCGAAAGGGCCGGGAACGAGCAGTACTTC.

The CDR3 region is CASSLAPGGSSTDTQYF. The CDR3 nucleotides read TGTGCCAGCAGCTTAGCCCCAGGGGGATCTAGCACAGATACGCAGTATTTT. J is TRBJ2-3 and V is TRBV7-8; 7 bases are a match to TRBD1. CDR3 size: 17 residues. Trimming at V came to 0 bases and at J to 0 bases, leaving 6 bases not matched to a gene. The germline CDR1 and CDR2 sequences are SGHVS and FQNEAQ.

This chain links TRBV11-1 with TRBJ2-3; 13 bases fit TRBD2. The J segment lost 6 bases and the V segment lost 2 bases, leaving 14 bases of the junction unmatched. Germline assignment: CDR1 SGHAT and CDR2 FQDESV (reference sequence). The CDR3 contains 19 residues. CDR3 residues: CASSLTFLTSGGATDTQYF. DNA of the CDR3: TGTGCCAGCAGCTTAACTTTCCTAACTAGCGGGGGGGCCACCGATACGCAGTATTTT.

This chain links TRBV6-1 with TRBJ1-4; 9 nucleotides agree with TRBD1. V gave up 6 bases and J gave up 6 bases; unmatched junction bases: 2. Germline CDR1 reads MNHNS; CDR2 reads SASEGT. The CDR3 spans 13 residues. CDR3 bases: TGTGCCAGCAGGGGACAGGGCTATGAAAAACTGTTTTTT. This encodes CASRGQGYEKLFF.

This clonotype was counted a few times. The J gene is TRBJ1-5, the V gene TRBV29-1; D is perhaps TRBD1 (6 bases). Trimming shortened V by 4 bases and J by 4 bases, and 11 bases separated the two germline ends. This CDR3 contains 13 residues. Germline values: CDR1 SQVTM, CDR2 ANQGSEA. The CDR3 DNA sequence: TGCAGCGTTGTTGGACAGCCTAATCAGCCCCAGCATTTT. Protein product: CSVVGQPNQPQHF.

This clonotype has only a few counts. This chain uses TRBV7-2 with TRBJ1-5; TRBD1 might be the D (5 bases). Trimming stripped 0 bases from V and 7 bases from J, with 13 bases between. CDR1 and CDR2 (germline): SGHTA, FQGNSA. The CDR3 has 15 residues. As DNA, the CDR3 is TGTGCCAGCAGCTTAGCGTCAGGGTCAGGGCAGCCCCAGCATTTT. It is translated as CASSLASGSGQPQHF. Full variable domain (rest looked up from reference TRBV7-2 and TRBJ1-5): GAGVSQSPSNKVTEKGKDVELRCDPISGHTALYWYRQSLGQGLEFLIYFQGNSAPDKSGLPSDRFSAERTGGSVSTLTIQRTQQEDSAVYLCASSLASGSGQPQHFGDGTRLSIL.